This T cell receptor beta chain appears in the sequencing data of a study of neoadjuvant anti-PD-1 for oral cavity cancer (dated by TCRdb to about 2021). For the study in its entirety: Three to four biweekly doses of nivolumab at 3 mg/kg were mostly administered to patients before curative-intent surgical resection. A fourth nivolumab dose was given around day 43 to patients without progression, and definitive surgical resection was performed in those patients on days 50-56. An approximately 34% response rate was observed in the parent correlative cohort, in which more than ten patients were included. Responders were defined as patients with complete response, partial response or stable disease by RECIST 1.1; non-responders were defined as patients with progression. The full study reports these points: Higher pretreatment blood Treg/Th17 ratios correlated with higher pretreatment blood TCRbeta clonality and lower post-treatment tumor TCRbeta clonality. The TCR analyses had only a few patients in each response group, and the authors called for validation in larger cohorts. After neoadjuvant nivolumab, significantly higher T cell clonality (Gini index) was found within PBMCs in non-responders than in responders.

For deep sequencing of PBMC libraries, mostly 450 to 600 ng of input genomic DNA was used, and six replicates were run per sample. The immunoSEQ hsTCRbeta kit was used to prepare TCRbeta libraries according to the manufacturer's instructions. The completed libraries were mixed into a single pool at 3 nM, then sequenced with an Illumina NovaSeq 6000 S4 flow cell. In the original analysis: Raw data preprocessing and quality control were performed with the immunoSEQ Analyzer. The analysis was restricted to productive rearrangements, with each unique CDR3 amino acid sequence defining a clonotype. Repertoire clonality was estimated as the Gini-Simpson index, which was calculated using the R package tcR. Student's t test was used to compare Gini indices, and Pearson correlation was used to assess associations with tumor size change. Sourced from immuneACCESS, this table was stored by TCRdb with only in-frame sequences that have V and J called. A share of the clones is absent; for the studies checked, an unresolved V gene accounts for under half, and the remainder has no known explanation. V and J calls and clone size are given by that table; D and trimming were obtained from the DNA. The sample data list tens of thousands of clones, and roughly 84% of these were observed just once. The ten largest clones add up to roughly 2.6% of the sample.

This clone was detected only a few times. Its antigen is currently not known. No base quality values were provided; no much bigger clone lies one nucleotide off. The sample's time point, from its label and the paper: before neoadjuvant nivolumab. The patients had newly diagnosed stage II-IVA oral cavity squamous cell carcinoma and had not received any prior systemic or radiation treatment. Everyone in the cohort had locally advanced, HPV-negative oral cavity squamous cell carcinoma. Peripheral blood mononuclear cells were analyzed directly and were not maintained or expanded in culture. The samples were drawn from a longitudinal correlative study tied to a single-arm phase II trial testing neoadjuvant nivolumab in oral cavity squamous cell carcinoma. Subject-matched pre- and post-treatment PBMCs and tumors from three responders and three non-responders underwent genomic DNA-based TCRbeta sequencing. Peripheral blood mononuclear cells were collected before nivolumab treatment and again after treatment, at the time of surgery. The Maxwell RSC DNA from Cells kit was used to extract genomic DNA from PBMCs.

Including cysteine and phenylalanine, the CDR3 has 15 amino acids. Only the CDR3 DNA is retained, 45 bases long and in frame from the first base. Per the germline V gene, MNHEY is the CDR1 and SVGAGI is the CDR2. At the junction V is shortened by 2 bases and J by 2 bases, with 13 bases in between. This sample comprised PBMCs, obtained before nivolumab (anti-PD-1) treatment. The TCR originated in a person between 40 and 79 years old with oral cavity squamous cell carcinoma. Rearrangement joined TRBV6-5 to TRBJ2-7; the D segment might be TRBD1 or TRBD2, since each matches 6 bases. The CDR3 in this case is CASSYQQGGTYEQYF. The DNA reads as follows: TGTGCCAGCAGTTACCAACAGGGAGGTACCTACGAGCAGTACTTC.